This record looks at one T cell receptor beta chain sequence and its context. Its antigen is not identified. Mismatch with germline at one junction end may stem from a read error. The germline CDR1 and CDR2 sequences are SGHKS and YYEKEE (reference sequence). The CDR3 extends over 15 amino acids. Primers used in a second PCR of roughly 6 to 11 cycles were a sample-barcoded 5' primer and a J-beta primer mix. A minimum of 2.5 million CDR3-containing paired-end reads was obtained for each sample. TCRdb called the 5' RACE reads again in MiXCR, with one record for every CDR3 protein. The table records roughly 1,800,000 distinct CDR3 sequences, less than 50% of them present only once. The sample comes from a study of blood T cells in healthy people across ages. The study, taken as a whole, reports: A strong correlation was seen between TCR beta diversity and naive T cell percentage.

The chain combines TRBV5-5 with TRBJ2-3, with 9 bases fitting TRBD1. This clonotype was obtained from a woman in her thirties or forties in good health. The material sequenced was blood. The CDR3 nucleotides read TGTGCCAACAGCTTGGAGACCCGGGACAGGGCTACGCAGTATTTT. It encodes CANSLETRDRATQYF.